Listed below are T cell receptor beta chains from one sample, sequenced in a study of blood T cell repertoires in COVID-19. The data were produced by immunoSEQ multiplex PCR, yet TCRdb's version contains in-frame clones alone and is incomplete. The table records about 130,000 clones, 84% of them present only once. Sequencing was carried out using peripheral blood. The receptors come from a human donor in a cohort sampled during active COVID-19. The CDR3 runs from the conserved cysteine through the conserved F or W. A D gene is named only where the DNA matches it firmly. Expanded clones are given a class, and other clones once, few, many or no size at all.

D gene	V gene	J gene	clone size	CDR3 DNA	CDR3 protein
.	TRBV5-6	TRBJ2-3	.	TGTGCCAGCAGCGGCTCAGGGGCAGATACGCAGTATTTT	CASSGSGADTQYF
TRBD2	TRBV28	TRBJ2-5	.	TGTGCCATCAGGACTAGCGGCCAAGAGACCCAGTACTTC	CAIRTSGQETQYF
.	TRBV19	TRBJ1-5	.	TGTGCCAGTAGAGGAGGCAGAAATAGCAATCAGCCCCAGCATTTT	CASRGGRNSNQPQHF
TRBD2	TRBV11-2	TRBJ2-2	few	TGTGCCAGCAGCTCCCTAGCGGGAGGGCCCACCGGGGAGCTGTTTTTT	CASSSLAGGPTGELFF
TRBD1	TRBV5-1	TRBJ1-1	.	TGCGCCAGCAGCCCTAGACAGGGTAGTACTGAAGCTTTCTTT	CASSPRQGSTEAFF
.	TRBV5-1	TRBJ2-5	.	TGCGCCAGCAGGGAACAGGTAACCAGCCAAGAGACCCAGTACTTC	CASREQVTSQETQYF
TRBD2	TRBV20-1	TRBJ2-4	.	TGCAGTGCTAGTCTAGCGGGGACCCTAGCCAAAAACATTCAGTACTTC	CSASLAGTLAKNIQYF
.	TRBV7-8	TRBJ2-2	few	TGTGCCAGCAGCTTAGGGCTCCCCCTCACCGGGGAGCTGTTTTTT	CASSLGLPLTGELFF
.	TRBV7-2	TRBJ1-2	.	TGTGCCAGCACCGGGACACCGCCTGGGAATGGCTACACCTTC	CASTGTPPGNGYTF
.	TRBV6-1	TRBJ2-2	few	TGTGCCAGCAGTGAGTTAGCGGTATCCACCGGGGAGCTGTTTTTT	CASSELAVSTGELFF
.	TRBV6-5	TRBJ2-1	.	TGTGTCAGCAGACTTCTAGCTAATGAGCAGTTCTTC	CVSRLLANEQFF
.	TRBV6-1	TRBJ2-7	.	TGTGCCAGCAGTGAACCGGGAACAGGGATCTACGAGCAGTACTTC	CASSEPGTGIYEQYF
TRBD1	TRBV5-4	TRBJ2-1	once	TGTGCCAGCAGCTCCGGGGACAGGGGCTACAATGAGCAGTTCTTC	CASSSGDRGYNEQFF
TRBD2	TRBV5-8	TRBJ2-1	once	TGTGCCAGCAGCCCATGGACTAGCGGGAGGTCCCGCATCTTCCATGAGCAGTTCTTC	CASSPWTSGRSRIFHEQFF
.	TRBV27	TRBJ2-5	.	TGTGCCAGCAAGCGGGCAGACCAAGAGACCCAGTACTTC	CASKRADQETQYF
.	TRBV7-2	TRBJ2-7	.	TGTGCCAGCAGCTTTACTGCCTACGAGCAGTACTTC	CASSFTAYEQYF
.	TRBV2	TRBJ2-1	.	TGTGCCAGCAGCGTCCGAGTACACTACAGGGACCATGAGCAGTTCTTC	CASSVRVHYRDHEQFF
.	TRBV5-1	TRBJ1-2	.	TGCGCCAGCAGCTTGGAAGGGGTCATGAATGGCTACACCTTC	CASSLEGVMNGYTF
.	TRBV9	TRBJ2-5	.	TGTGCCAGCAGCCCTCTCGGGACACCTCAAGAGACCCAGTACTTC	CASSPLGTPQETQYF
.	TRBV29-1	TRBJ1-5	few	TGCAGCGTTGAAGAAGGAACAGGACCCCAGCATTTT	CSVEEGTGPQHF
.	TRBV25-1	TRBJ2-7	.	TGTGCCAGCAGTGAATATCGGCAGGGGCGCTGGGAGCAGTACTTC	CASSEYRQGRWEQYF
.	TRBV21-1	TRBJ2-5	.	TGTGCCAGCAGCAAAGCGGCCGTGGAGACCCAGTACTTC	CASSKAAVETQYF
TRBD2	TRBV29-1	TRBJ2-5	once	TGCAGCGCCCGGGGAGGACTAGCGGGAGATGTGGAGACCCAGTACTTC	CSARGGLAGDVETQYF
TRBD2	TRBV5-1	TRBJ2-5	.	TGCGCCAGCAGCAAAGGGACTAGCGGGATAGAGACCCAGTACTTC	CASSKGTSGIETQYF
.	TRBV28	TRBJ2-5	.	TGTGCCAGCAGTTTCCATCTAGCGAATCAAGAGACCCAGTACTTC	CASSFHLANQETQYF
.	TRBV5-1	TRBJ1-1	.	TGCGCCAGCAGCTCAGAACAGGGTAGGGCCACTGAAGCTTTCTTT	CASSSEQGRATEAFF
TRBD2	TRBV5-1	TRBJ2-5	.	TGCGCCAGCAGCTTGGAGGCGGGAGCTGAGACCCAGTACTTC	CASSLEAGAETQYF
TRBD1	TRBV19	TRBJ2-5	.	TGTGCCAGTAGTATAACTTCCGGGACAGGGCAAGAGACCCAGTACTTC	CASSITSGTGQETQYF
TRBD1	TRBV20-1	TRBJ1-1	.	TGCAGTGCTAAGGACAGGGTCGTGGCTTTCTTT	CSAKDRVVAFF
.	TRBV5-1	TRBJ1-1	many	TGCGCCAGCAGCTGGGAACCAGGGATTAACACTGAAGCTTTCTTT	CASSWEPGINTEAFF
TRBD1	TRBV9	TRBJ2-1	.	TGTGCCAGCAGCGTCCTTGGGACAGTTTACAATGAGCAGTTCTTC	CASSVLGTVYNEQFF
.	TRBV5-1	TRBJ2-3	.	TGCGCCAGCAGGCTTGAGGCAGATACGCAGTATTTT	CASRLEADTQYF
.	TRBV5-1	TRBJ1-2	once	TGCGCCAGCAGCTTGGGCGGCGACTATGGCTACACCTTC	CASSLGGDYGYTF
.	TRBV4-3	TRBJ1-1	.	TGCGCCAGCAGCCAAGAGGGGGCGAACACTGAAGCTTTCTTT	CASSQEGANTEAFF
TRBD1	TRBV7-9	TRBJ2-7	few	TGTGCCAGCAGCTCGCCGGACAGGGGCTCCTACGAGCAGTACTTC	CASSSPDRGSYEQYF
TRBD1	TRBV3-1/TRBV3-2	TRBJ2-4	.	TGTGCCAGCAGCCCTTGGACAGGGAAAGCGGACATTCAGTACTTC	CASSPWTGKADIQYF
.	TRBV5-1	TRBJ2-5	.	TGCGCCAGCAGCCCGGGGAGGGAGACCCAGTACTTC	CASSPGRETQYF
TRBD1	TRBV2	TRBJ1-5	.	TGTGCCAGCAGTGTATCGTTAAGAGGGACAGGGGATCAGCCCCAGCATTTT	CASSVSLRGTGDQPQHF
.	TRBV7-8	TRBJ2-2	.	TGTGCCAGCAGCCCCGGGTCTGCCACCGGGGAGCTGTTTTTT	CASSPGSATGELFF
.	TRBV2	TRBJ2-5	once	TGTGCCAGCACCCTATTGGGACTCCAAGAGACCCAGTACTTC	CASTLLGLQETQYF
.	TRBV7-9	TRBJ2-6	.	TGTGCCAGCAGCTTCCAGATCTCTGGGGCCAACGTCCTGACTTTC	CASSFQISGANVLTF
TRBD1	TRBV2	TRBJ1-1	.	TGTGCCACCACTTACAGGGGGACGGGAAACACTGAAGCTTTCTTT	CATTYRGTGNTEAFF
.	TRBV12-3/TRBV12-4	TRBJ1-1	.	TGTGCCAGCAGTTTAGGGACAGAAGCTTTCTTT	CASSLGTEAFF
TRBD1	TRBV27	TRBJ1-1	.	TGTGCCAGCCGTTACCGACAGGGGGACACTGAAGCTTTCTTT	CASRYRQGDTEAFF
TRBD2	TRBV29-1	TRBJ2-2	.	TGCAGCGTTGAGCCAGGGGGTAGCGGGAGGAATACCGGGGAGCTGTTTTTT	CSVEPGGSGRNTGELFF
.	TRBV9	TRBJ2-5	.	TGTGCCAGCAGCGCCGGGACATTAGAGACCCAGTACTTC	CASSAGTLETQYF
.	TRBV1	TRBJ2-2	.	TGCACCAGCCGACAGGGGTTCGCCGGGGAGCTGTTTTTT	CTSRQGFAGELFF
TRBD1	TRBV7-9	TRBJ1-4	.	TGTGCCAGCAGCCAGGGACAGGGTTCAATCGATGAAAAACTGTTTTTT	CASSQGQGSIDEKLFF
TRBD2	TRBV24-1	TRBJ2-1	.	TGTGCCACCAGTGACCGCGCTAGCGGGAGTTCCAATGAGCAGTTCTTC	CATSDRASGSSNEQFF
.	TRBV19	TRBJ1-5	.	TGTGCCAGCAGGCCCCCCGGGAGTGCGAATCAGCCCCAGCATTTT	CASRPPGSANQPQHF
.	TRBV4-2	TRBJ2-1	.	TGTGCCAGCAGACCCACCGCAGGGGAAGGGTCGTACAATGAGCAGTTCTTC	CASRPTAGEGSYNEQFF
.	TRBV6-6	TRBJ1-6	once	TGTGCCAGCAGGACTAGTGCTAGTTCACCCCTCCACTTT	CASRTSASSPLHF
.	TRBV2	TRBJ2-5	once	TGTGCCAGCAGTGAACTCAGGGGGGCCGGGGAGACCCAGTACTTC	CASSELRGAGETQYF
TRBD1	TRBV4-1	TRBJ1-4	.	TGCGCCAGCAGCCAAGAAGGACAGGGGGAGTGGAGCAAACTGTTTTTT	CASSQEGQGEWSKLFF